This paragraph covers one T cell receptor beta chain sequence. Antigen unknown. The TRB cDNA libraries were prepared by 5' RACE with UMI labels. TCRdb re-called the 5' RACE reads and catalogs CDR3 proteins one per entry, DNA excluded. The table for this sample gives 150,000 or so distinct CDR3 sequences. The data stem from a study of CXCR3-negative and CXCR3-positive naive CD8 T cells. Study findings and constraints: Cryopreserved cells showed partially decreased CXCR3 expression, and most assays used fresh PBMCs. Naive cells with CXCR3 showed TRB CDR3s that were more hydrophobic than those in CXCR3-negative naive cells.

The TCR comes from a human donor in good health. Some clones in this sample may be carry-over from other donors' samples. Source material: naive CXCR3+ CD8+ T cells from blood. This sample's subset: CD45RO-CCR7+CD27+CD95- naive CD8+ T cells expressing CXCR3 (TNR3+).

CDR3 sequence: CASSQEGGRRVYSEQFF. This chain connects TRBV3-1 to TRBJ2-1; there is no DNA to check the TCRdb D call of TRBD2. Germline V CDR1 and CDR2: LGHDT, YNNKEL (reference sequence). The CDR3 covers 17 residues.